Following are 14 T cell receptor beta chains from one sample sequenced in a study of cytomegalovirus exposure and HLA in healthy donors. The PCR made use of 60 Vbeta and 13 Jbeta primers. The data were produced by immunoSEQ multiplex PCR, yet TCRdb's version contains in-frame clones alone and is incomplete. The sample yields about 190,000 clones, almost 85% seen once. Sequencing used PBMCs. The receptors were sampled from a boy between 10 and 17 years old in good health and CMV-seronegative.

This clone was detected once. V and J are TRBV5-1 and TRBJ1-1; no firm D call. Trimming cost V 4 bases and J 3 bases, with 13 bases left between them. The CDR3 runs to 14 residues. The germline V gene encodes CDR1 SGHRS and CDR2 YFSETQ. The CDR3 sequence is CASSLRERYTEAFF. The CDR3 bases are TGCGCCAGCAGCCTTCGGGAGAGGTACACTGAAGCTTTCTTT.

This chain connects TRBV25-1 to TRBJ1-6; possible D gene TRBD1, 5 bases. Germline loops: CDR1 MGHDK, CDR2 SYGVNS. The V end lost 8 bases, the J end lost 8 bases, and 16 bases lay between the germline ends. The CDR3 totals 14 residues. Here the CDR3 reads CASVPQGFYSPLHF. DNA of the CDR3: TGTGCCAGCGTACCCCAGGGTTTTTATTCACCCCTCCACTTT.

The chain is built from TRBV6-5 and TRBJ1-6; D is perhaps TRBD1 (6 bases). CDR1 and CDR2 from the germline V gene are MNHEY and SVGAGI. V lost 8 bases to trimming and J lost 5 bases, with 13 bases between them. The CDR3 extends over 14 amino acids. The CDR3 here is CASFGQRNNSPLHF. DNA for the CDR3: TGTGCCAGCTTCGGACAGAGAAATAATTCACCCCTCCACTTT.

The J gene is TRBJ1-3, the V gene TRBV28; D is ambiguous. The CDR3 runs to 14 residues. Germline values: CDR1 MDHEN, CDR2 SYDVKM. With 8 bases removed from V and 4 bases from J, the gap between germline ends came to 15 bases. The CDR3 spells CASATLRWGNTIYF. The CDR3 DNA reads TGTGCCAGCGCTACTCTTCGGTGGGGAAACACCATATATTTT.

CDR3 region: CSGGIGTGGSSGYTF. CDR3 sequence (DNA): TGCAGCGGGGGGATCGGGACAGGAGGAAGCTCGGGCTACACCTTC. The chain employs TRBV29-1 and TRBJ1-2, with 8 positions matching TRBD1. The CDR3 is 15 amino acids. The ends lost 7 bases at V and 8 bases at J; junction bases unmatched: 18. The germline V gene encodes CDR1 SQVTM and CDR2 ANQGSEA.

This chain joins TRBV4-1 and TRBJ1-5; D is undetermined. V lost 0 bases and J 2 bases, leaving 14 bases between the germline ends. The CDR3 is made up of 17 amino acids. Germline assignment: CDR1 MGHRA and CDR2 YSYEKL. The CDR3 DNA reads TGCGCCAGCAGCCAAGAATTACGAGATATGGGCAATCAGCCCCAGCATTTT. It specifies CASSQELRDMGNQPQHF.

This chain links TRBV6-5 with TRBJ2-4, with TRBD1 matching 10 bases. Trimming removed 5 bases from V and 8 bases from J; junction bases left unmatched: 9. Germline V gene sequence: CDR1 MNHEY, CDR2 SVGAGI. This CDR3 is 15 amino acids long. DNA of the CDR3: TGTGCCAGCAGTGGCCGACAGGGGGCGCGTGACATTCAGTACTTC. This translates into CASSGRQGARDIQYF.

The table lists this clone with a count of one. The J gene is TRBJ2-3, the V gene TRBV13; D possibly corresponds to TRBD2 (5 bases). CDR3 length: 14 amino acids. Looked up from germline, CDR1 is PRHDT and CDR2 is FYEKMQ (reference sequence). Trimming left V 3 bases short and J 1 base short, with 8 bases between. The CDR3 loop reads CASSLPGGTDTQYF. The CDR3 DNA is TGTGCCAGCAGCTTGCCCGGGGGCACAGATACGCAGTATTTT.

The gene calls are TRBV6-4 and TRBJ2-7; possibly TRBD1 for D (5 bases). Germline values: CDR1 MRHNA, CDR2 SNTAGT. Trimming cost V 4 bases and J 3 bases, with 13 bases left between them. CDR3 length: 14 amino acids. CDR3 nucleotide sequence: TGTGCCAGCAGTGTAAGCCAGGGTTGCTACGAGCAGTACTTC. It yields the protein CASSVSQGCYEQYF.

V is TRBV7-3 and J is TRBJ2-7; TRBD2 might be the D (6 bases). CDR3 size: 14 residues. Germline-derived CDR1 and CDR2 are SGHTA and FQGTGA. Trimming left V 5 bases short and J 5 bases short, with 16 bases between. The CDR3 DNA is TGTGCCAGCAGCCCGGGGAGGATTAGCAACGAGCAGTACTTC. Residues: CASSPGRISNEQYF.

This chain connects TRBV2 to TRBJ2-7; a weak D match, TRBD1 (6 bases). V was clipped by 4 bases and J by 5 bases, with 12 bases between them. CDR1 SNHLY and CDR2 FYNNEI come from the germline V gene. There are 13 residues in the CDR3. The CDR3 DNA sequence: TGTGCCAGCAGTGGCAGGGGATATGACGAGCAGTACTTC. Translated: CASSGRGYDEQYF. The whole variable domain, remainder taken from reference TRBV2 and TRBJ2-7, is EPEVTQTPSHQVTQMGQEVILRCVPISNHLYFYWYRQILGQKVEFLVSFYNNEISEKSEIFDDQFSVERPDGSNFTLKIRSTKLEDSAMYFCASSGRGYDEQYFGPGTRLTVT.

The chain joins TRBV7-9 to TRBJ1-4; D is possibly TRBD1 (6 bases). Germline loops: CDR1 SEHNR, CDR2 FQNEAQ (reference sequence). This CDR3 region has 15 residues. Trimming took 5 bases from V and 4 from J, leaving 14 bases between them. The chain's CDR3 is CASSPGGGGNEKLFF. The CDR3 coding sequence is TGTGCCAGCAGCCCGGGGGGGGGCGGTAATGAAAAACTGTTTTTT.

The rearrangement links TRBV28 to TRBJ1-1, with 7 bases lining up with TRBD1. The ends lost 5 bases at V and 3 bases at J; junction bases unmatched: 6. The CDR3 length is 14 residues. From germline, CDR1 is MDHEN and CDR2 SYDVKM. DNA of the CDR3: TGTGCCAGCAGTGGCCCGGGACAGCACACTGAAGCTTTCTTT. The encoded protein is CASSGPGQHTEAFF.

With regard to this clone: One end of the junction does not line up with germline, which may come from a read error. The rearrangement uses TRBV7-9 and TRBJ2-7; no reliable D call. This CDR3 is 13 amino acids long. Germline loops: CDR1 SEHNR, CDR2 FQNEAQ (reference sequence). Written as DNA, the CDR3 is TGTTCCAGCAGCTTCGACCGGAGCTACGAGCAGTACTTC. Its protein product is CSSSFDRSYEQYF.